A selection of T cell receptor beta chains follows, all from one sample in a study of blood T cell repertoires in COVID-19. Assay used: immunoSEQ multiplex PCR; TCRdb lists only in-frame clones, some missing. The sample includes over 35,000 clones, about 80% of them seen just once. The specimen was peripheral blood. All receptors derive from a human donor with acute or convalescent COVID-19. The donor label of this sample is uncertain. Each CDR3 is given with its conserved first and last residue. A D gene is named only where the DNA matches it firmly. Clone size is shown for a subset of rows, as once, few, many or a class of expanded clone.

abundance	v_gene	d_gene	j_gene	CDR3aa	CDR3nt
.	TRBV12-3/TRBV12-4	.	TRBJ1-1	CASGRVYSTEAFF	TGTGCCAGCGGCAGGGTATATAGCACTGAAGCTTTCTTT
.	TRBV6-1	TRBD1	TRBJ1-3	CASSEGGQGSGNTIYF	TGTGCCAGCAGTGAAGGGGGACAGGGCAGTGGAAACACCATATATTTT
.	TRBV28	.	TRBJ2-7	CASSRSTTSSYEQYF	TGTGCCAGCAGTCGTTCGACTACCTCGTCCTACGAGCAGTACTTC
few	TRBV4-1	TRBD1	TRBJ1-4	CASSQGGQGRGVGEKLFF	TGCGCCAGCAGCCAGGGGGGACAGGGTAGGGGTGTTGGGGAAAAACTGTTTTTT
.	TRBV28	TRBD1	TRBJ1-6	CASRTGPGPLHF	TGTGCCAGTCGGACAGGGCCTGGGCCCCTCCACTTT
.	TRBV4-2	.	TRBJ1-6	CASSPTRVGRDSPLHF	TGTGCCAGCAGCCCCACTAGGGTCGGGCGGGATTCACCCCTCCACTTT
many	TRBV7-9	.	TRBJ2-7	CASSSRDGSSYEQYF	TGTGCCAGCAGCTCGCGGGACGGAAGCTCCTACGAGCAGTACTTC
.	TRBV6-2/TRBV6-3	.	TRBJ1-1	CASSRGNTEAFF	TGTGCCAGCAGTCGGGGAAACACTGAAGCTTTCTTT
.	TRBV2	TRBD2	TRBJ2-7	CASSDEAGDYYEQYF	TGTGCCAGCAGTGATGAAGCGGGAGATTACTACGAGCAGTACTTC
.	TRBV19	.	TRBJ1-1	CASIGGLVMNTEAFF	TGTGCCAGTATTGGGGGACTGGTCATGAACACTGAAGCTTTCTTT
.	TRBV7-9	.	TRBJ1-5	CASSLESVNQPQHF	TGTGCCAGCAGCTTAGAGTCAGTTAATCAGCCCCAGCATTTT
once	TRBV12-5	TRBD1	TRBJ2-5	CASGSGTEQETQYF	TGTGCTAGTGGTTCCGGGACAGAGCAAGAGACCCAGTACTTC
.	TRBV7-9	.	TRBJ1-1	CASSQQENTEAFF	TGTGCCAGCAGCCAACAGGAGAACACTGAAGCTTTCTTT
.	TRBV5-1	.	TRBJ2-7	CASSAGQPAYEQYF	TGCGCCAGCAGCGCGGGACAGCCAGCCTACGAGCAGTACTTC
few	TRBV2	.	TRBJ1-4	CASSEAAGKNEKLFF	TGTGCCAGCAGTGAAGCGGCGGGGAAGAATGAAAAACTGTTTTTT
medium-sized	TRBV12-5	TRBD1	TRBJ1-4	CASGILDRAYEKLFF	TGTGCTAGTGGTATCCTGGACAGGGCGTACGAAAAACTGTTTTTT
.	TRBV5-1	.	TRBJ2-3	CASSLNAATDTQYF	TGCGCCAGCAGCTTGAATGCGGCCACAGATACGCAGTATTTT
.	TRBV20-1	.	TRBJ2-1	CSASTLRGTYNEQFF	TGCAGTGCTAGTACCCTCCGGGGGACCTACAATGAGCAGTTCTTC
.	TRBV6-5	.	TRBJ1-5	CASSRDTALLQPQHF	TGTGCCAGCAGTCGAGACACAGCCCTACTTCAGCCCCAGCATTTT
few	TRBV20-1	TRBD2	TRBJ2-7	CSASIAGGMKYEQYF	TGCAGTGCTAGTATAGCGGGAGGGATGAAGTACGAGCAGTACTTC
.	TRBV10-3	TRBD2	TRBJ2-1	CAISVGLAGREQFF	TGTGCCATCAGTGTGGGGCTAGCGGGCCGAGAGCAGTTCTTC
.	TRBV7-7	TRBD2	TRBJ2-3	CASSRSLSGGLSTDTQYF	TGTGCTAGCAGCAGATCCCTCAGCGGGGGCCTTAGCACAGATACGCAGTATTTT
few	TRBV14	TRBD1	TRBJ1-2	CASSPPGTGGGGYTF	TGTGCCAGCAGCCCCCCGGGCACAGGGGGTGGGGGCTACACCTTC
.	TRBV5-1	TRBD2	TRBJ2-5	CASSLRDGLAGVETQYF	TGCGCCAGCAGCTTGCGGGATGGACTAGCGGGAGTAGAGACCCAGTACTTC
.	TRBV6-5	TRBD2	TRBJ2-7	CASGGGRFHYEQYF	TGTGCCAGCGGGGGGGGACGCTTTCACTACGAGCAGTACTTC
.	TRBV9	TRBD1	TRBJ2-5	CASSSLGQGARETQYF	TGTGCCAGCAGCTCACTCGGACAGGGGGCTAGAGAGACCCAGTACTTC
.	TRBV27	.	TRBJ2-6	CASSLSGAGGANVLTF	TGTGCCAGCAGTTTATCAGGGGCGGGGGGGGCCAACGTCCTGACTTTC
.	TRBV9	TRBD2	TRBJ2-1	CASSVAPTSATYNEQFF	TGTGCCAGCAGCGTAGCTCCGACTAGCGCTACCTACAATGAGCAGTTCTTC
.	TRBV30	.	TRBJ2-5	CAWSVAGVETQYF	TGTGCCTGGAGTGTGGCAGGGGTTGAGACCCAGTACTTC
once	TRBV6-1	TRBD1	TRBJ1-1	CASSEADRGQFRTEAFF	TGTGCCAGCAGTGAAGCGGACAGGGGGCAATTTAGGACTGAAGCTTTCTTT
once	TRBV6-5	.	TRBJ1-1	CASRSSNTEAFF	TGTGCCAGCAGATCTTCGAACACTGAAGCTTTCTTT
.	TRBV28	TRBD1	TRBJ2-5	CASKIKDRGWETQYF	TGTGCCAGCAAAATAAAGGACAGGGGTTGGGAGACCCAGTACTTC
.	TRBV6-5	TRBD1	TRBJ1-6	CASSYAGTGNSPLHF	TGTGCCAGCAGTTATGCCGGGACAGGGAATTCACCCCTCCACTTT
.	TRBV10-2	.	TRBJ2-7	CATLRSDEQYF	TGCGCCACCCTCCGGTCGGACGAGCAGTACTTC
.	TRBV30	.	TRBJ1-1	CAGGTEAFF	TGTGCGGGGGGCACTGAAGCTTTCTTT
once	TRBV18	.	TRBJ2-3	CASSPTLRDGSTDTQYF	TGTGCCAGCTCACCAACACTCAGGGATGGGAGCACAGATACGCAGTATTTT
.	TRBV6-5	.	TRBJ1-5	CASSYNGGGSWPQHF	TGTGCCAGCAGTTACAACGGTGGAGGTTCGTGGCCCCAGCATTTT
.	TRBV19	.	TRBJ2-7	CASSIMVREDYEQYF	TGTGCCAGTAGTATTATGGTTCGAGAGGACTACGAGCAGTACTTC
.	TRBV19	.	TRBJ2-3	CASSIGTPDTQYF	TGTGCCAGTAGTATCGGGACACCGGATACGCAGTATTTT
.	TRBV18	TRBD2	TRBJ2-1	CASSPPGLAGSNEQFF	TGTGCCAGCTCACCACCGGGACTAGCGGGTTCCAATGAGCAGTTCTTC
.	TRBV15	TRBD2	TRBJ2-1	CATSRGASGLYNEQFF	TGTGCCACCAGCAGAGGGGCTAGCGGGCTTTACAATGAGCAGTTCTTC
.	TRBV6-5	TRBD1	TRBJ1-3	CASSTTGDSGNTIYF	TGTGCCAGCAGTACCACAGGGGACTCCGGAAACACCATATATTTT
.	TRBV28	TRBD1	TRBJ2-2	CASGAQGASGELFF	TGTGCCAGCGGAGCCCAGGGGGCGAGTGGGGAGCTGTTTTTT
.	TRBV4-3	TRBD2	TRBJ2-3	CASSQATSGGITDTQYF	TGCGCCAGCAGCCAAGCAACTAGCGGGGGGATAACAGATACGCAGTATTTT
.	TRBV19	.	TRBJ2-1	CASIDRFYNEQFF	TGTGCCAGTATTGACAGATTTTACAATGAGCAGTTCTTC
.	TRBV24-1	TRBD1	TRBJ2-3	CATSDSGQGSYTDTQYF	TGTGCCACCAGTGACTCCGGACAGGGGAGCTACACAGATACGCAGTATTTT
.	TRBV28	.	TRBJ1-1	CASSLLTRYTEAFF	TGTGCCAGCAGTTTATTGACACGCTACACTGAAGCTTTCTTT
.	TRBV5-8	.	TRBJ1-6	CASSGDKALNSPLHF	TGTGCCAGCAGCGGCGACAAGGCCCTGAATTCACCCCTCCACTTT
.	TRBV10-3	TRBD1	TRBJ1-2	CAIRPGQGAEGYTF	TGTGCCATCAGACCGGGACAGGGGGCTGAAGGCTACACCTTC
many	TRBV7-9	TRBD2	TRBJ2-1	CASSLATSGLNEQFF	TGTGCCAGCAGCTTAGCGACTAGCGGGCTAAATGAGCAGTTCTTC
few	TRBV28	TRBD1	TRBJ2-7	CASSTGQFLPHF	TGTGCCAGCAGTACGGGACAGTTCCTCCCCCACTTC
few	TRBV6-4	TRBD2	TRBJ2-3	CASSDGSSGTDTQYF	TGTGCCAGCAGTGACGGGTCTAGCGGTACTGATACGCAGTATTTT
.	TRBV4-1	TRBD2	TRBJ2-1	CASPRGTSGSNEQFF	TGCGCCAGTCCACGAGGGACTAGCGGATCCAATGAGCAGTTCTTC
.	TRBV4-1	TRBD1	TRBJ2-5	CASSQGGTGGKETQYF	TGCGCCAGCAGCCAAGGGGGGACAGGGGGTAAAGAGACCCAGTACTTC
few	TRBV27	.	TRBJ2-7	CASSPSRGPPYEQYF	TGTGCCAGCAGTCCAAGCAGGGGTCCCCCTTACGAGCAGTACTTC
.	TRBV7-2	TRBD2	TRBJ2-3	CASSSRKAGGIDTQYF	TGTGCCAGCAGCTCAAGAAAAGCGGGGGGTATAGATACGCAGTATTTT
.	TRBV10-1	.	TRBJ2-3	CASSDAGQPEDTQYF	TGCGCCAGCAGTGACGCCGGACAACCTGAAGATACGCAGTATTTT
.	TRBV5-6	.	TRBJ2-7	CASSSTGWNRFTSYEQYF	TGTGCCAGCAGCTCTACAGGGTGGAACCGGTTTACCTCCTACGAGCAGTACTTC
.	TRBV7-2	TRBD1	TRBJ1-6	CASSSPTNRGLRDSPLHF	TGTGCCAGCAGCTCCCCGACTAACAGGGGGCTTAGGGATTCACCCCTCCACTTT